This TCR beta chain appears in the sequencing data of a study of shared clonotypes between healthy human individuals. The wider study: Every donor yielded three CD4 naive, three CD4 memory, two CD8 naive and one CD8 memory plate. Points from the study as a whole: The study found roughly 5% of naive CD4 clonotypes shared across several donors.

On this clone: Its target is not known.

Libraries were prepared by immunoSEQ multiplex PCR; TCRdb keeps only in-frame clonotypes and omits some of them. The data show some 1,900,000 clones, about 95% seen once. Naive CD8 populations comprised CD45RO-negative cells positively selected for CCR7, excluding terminally differentiated effector memory CD45RA+ cells. Donors included only healthy HIV-negative adults lacking recent acute infections or vaccinations. The receptor was isolated from a young man in good health. Sequencing was done on a sample of naive CD8+ T cells sorted from blood.

Here the CDR3 DNA reads TGTGCCAGCAGTGAAGCAGGCAGCACCTCTACCTTAAGCAATCAGCCCCAGCATTTT. Translated: CASSEAGSTSTLSNQPQHF. The chain is built from TRBV2 and TRBJ1-5; the D is unclear. The CDR3 has 19 residues. V gave up 0 bases and J gave up 1 base, with 19 bases separating them. Looked up from germline, CDR1 is SNHLY and CDR2 is FYNNEI.